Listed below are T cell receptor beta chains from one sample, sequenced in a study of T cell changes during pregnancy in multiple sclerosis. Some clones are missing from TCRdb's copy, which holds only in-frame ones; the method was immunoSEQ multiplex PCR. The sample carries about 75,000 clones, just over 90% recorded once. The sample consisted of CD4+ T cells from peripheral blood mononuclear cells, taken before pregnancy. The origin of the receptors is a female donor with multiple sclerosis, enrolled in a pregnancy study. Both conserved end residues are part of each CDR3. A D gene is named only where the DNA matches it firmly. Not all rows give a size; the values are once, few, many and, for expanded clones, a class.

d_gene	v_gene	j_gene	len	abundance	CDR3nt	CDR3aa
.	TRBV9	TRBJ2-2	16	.	TGTGCCAGCAGCGTAGCGACTTATCCCGGCACCGGGGAGCTGTTTTTT	CASSVATYPGTGELFF
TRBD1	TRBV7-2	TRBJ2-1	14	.	TGTGCCAGCAGCTCGACAGGGTCCTACAATGAGCAGTTCTTC	CASSSTGSYNEQFF
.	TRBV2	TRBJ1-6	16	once	TGTGCCAGCAGTGGGGCCCGGGGGAAATATAATTCACCCCTCCACTTT	CASSGARGKYNSPLHF
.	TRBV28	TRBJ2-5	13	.	TGTGCCAGCAGAAATCCGGGACAAGAGACCCAGTACTTC	CASRNPGQETQYF
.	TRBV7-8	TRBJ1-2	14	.	TGTGCCAGCAGCTTAGTCGCAGGGAACTATGGCTACACCTTC	CASSLVAGNYGYTF
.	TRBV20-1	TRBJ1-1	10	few	TGCAGTGCTATACTCAAGGAAGCTTTCTTT	CSAILKEAFF
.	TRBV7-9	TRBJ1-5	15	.	TGTGCCAGCAGCTCGGGGGGAAATAGCAATCAGCCCCAGCATTTT	CASSSGGNSNQPQHF
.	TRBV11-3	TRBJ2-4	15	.	TGTGCCAGCAGCACAGGGGGGGGCCTCGGGAACATTCAGTACTTC	CASSTGGGLGNIQYF
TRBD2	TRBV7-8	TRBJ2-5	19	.	TGTGCCAGCAGCTCAAGACTAACTAGCGGGAGGGCCGGGCGGGAGACCCAGTACTTC	CASSSRLTSGRAGRETQYF
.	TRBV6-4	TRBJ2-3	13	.	TGTGCCAGCAGTGACACTAGGGCAGATACGCAGTATTTT	CASSDTRADTQYF
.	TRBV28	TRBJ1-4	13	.	TGTGCCAGCAGCTTCGGTTACAGTGAAAAACTGTTTTTT	CASSFGYSEKLFF
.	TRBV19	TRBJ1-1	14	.	TGTGCCACCGGACTTTTCGGGTCGAACACTGAAGCTTTCTTT	CATGLFGSNTEAFF
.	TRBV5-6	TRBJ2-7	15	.	TGTGCCAGCAGCCGACCGGAGGTCCCATATTACGAGCAGTACTTC	CASSRPEVPYYEQYF
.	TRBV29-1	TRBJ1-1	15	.	TGCAGCGTTGGGGTAGAGGGAGCAGGGAACACTGAAGCTTTCTTT	CSVGVEGAGNTEAFF
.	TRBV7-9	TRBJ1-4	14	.	TGTGCCAGCAGCCTCGGGCCTAGAGGGGAAAAACTGTTTTTT	CASSLGPRGEKLFF
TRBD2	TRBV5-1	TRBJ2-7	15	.	TGCGCCAGCAGCTCTGGACTAGCGGGGGTTTACGAGCAGTACTTC	CASSSGLAGVYEQYF
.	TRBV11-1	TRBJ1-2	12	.	TGTGCCAGCAGCTTAAACGGGGTTGGCTACACCTTC	CASSLNGVGYTF
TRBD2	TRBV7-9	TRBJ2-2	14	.	TGTGCCGTGACTAGCGGGGCTTCCACCGGGGAGCTGTTTTTT	CAVTSGASTGELFF
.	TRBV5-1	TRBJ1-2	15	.	TGCGCCAGCAGCCCCGATAGTAATCCTAACTATGGCTACACCTTC	CASSPDSNPNYGYTF
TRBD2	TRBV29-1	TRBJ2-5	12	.	TGCAGCGCGGGGGGGGCCCAAGAGACCCAGTACTTC	CSAGGAQETQYF
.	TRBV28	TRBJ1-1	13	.	TGTGCCACCGACCAGGACAGGAACACTGAAGCTTTCTTT	CATDQDRNTEAFF
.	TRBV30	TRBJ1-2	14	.	TGTGCCTGGAGGGGGAGGGAATCCAACTATGGCTACACCTTC	CAWRGRESNYGYTF
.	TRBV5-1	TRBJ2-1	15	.	TGCGCCAGCAGATCTACAGTTAGCTCCTACAATGAGCAGTTCTTC	CASRSTVSSYNEQFF
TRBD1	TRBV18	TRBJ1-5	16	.	TGTGCCAGCTCACCTTTGGACAGGAGTAGCAATCAGCCCCAGCATTTT	CASSPLDRSSNQPQHF
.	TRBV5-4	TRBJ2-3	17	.	TGTGCCAGCAGCCCCGACCGGAAGGGGGTGAGCACAGATACGCAGTATTTT	CASSPDRKGVSTDTQYF
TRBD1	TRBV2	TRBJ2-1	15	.	TGTGCCAGCAGCACTAGACAGGGGATTGGCGATGAGCAGTTCTTC	CASSTRQGIGDEQFF
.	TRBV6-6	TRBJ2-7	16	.	TGTGCCAGCAGTGGACGTGGGGCGCTTAATTTTTACGAGCAGTACTTC	CASSGRGALNFYEQYF
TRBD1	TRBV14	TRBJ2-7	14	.	TGTGCCAGCAGCCAAAGGGGGCTCCCCTACGAGCAGTACTTC	CASSQRGLPYEQYF
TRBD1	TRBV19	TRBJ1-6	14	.	TGTGCCAGCACGGACAGGCCCTATAATTCACCCCTCCACTTT	CASTDRPYNSPLHF
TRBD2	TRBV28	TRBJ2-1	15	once	TGTGCCAGCAAGGGAGGGCCCCACCGCTACAATGAGCAGTTCTTC	CASKGGPHRYNEQFF
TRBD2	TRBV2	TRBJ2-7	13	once	TGTGCCAGCGCAACTAGCGGAGCCTACGAGCAGTACTTC	CASATSGAYEQYF
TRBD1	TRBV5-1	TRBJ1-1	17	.	TGCGCCAGCAGCACTTCGACAGGGTTAAAGATTGGCACTGAAGCTTTCTTT	CASSTSTGLKIGTEAFF
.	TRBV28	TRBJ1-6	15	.	TGTGCCAGCAGTTTATGGTGGGCGGGTAATTCACCCCTCCACTTT	CASSLWWAGNSPLHF
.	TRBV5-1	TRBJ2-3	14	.	TGCGCCAGCAGCTTGGCGGAGCGCACAGATACGCAGTATTTT	CASSLAERTDTQYF
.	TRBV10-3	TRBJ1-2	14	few	TGTGCCATCAAGGCCGCAGGGAAGGGCTATGGCTACACCTTC	CAIKAAGKGYGYTF
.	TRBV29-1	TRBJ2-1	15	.	TGCAGCGTTGAAGAACCGGGAGTTAGCTACAATGAGCAGTTCTTC	CSVEEPGVSYNEQFF
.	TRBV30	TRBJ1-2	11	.	TGTGCCTGGAGTGACCTATCTGGCTACACCTTC	CAWSDLSGYTF
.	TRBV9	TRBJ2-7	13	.	TGTGCCAGCAGCGCCACAGGGTCCTACGAGCAGTACTTC	CASSATGSYEQYF
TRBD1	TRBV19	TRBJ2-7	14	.	TGTGCCAGTAGGAGGGACAGATTAAGCTACGAGCAGTACTTC	CASRRDRLSYEQYF
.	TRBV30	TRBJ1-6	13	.	TGTGCCTGGATGGCTTCCTATAATTCACCCCTCCACTTT	CAWMASYNSPLHF
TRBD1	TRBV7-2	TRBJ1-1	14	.	TGTGCCAGCAGCCGCGGCACAGGGGACACTGAAGCTTTCTTT	CASSRGTGDTEAFF
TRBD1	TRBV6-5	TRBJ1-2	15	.	TGTGCCAGCAGTCCTAGGACAGGGGTCTTCTATGGCTACACCTTC	CASSPRTGVFYGYTF
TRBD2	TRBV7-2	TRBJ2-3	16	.	TGTGCCAGCAGCCTCTCTAGCGGGGGGGCTGGAGATACGCAGTATTTT	CASSLSSGGAGDTQYF
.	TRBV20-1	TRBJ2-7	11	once	TGCAGTTTACAGAGCTCCTACGGGCAGTACTTC	CSLQSSYGQYF
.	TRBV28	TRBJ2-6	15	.	TGTGCCAGCAGTTTTACAGGTTCTGGGGCCAACGTCCTGACTTTC	CASSFTGSGANVLTF
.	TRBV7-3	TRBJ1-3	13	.	TGTGCCAGCAGCTTAATTCATGGAAACACCATATATTTT	CASSLIHGNTIYF
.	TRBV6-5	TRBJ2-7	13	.	TGTGCCAGGACCCCTGGCGGTACCTACGAGCAGTACTTC	CARTPGGTYEQYF
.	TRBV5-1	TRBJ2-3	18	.	TGCGCCAGCAGCTTGGCCTATTTGGCTAGTACTCTCACAGATACGCAGTATTTT	CASSLAYLASTLTDTQYF
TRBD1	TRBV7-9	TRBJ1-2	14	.	TGTGCCAGCAGCTTGGTGACAGGGGACTATGGCTACACCTTC	CASSLVTGDYGYTF
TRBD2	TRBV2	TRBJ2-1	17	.	TGTGCCAGCAGTGAATATGGGGGGACTAGCGGGAACAATGAGCAGTTCTTC	CASSEYGGTSGNNEQFF
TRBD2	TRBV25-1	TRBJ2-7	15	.	TGTGCCAGCAGTGAATACACTAGCGGGGCCTACGAGCAGTACTTC	CASSEYTSGAYEQYF